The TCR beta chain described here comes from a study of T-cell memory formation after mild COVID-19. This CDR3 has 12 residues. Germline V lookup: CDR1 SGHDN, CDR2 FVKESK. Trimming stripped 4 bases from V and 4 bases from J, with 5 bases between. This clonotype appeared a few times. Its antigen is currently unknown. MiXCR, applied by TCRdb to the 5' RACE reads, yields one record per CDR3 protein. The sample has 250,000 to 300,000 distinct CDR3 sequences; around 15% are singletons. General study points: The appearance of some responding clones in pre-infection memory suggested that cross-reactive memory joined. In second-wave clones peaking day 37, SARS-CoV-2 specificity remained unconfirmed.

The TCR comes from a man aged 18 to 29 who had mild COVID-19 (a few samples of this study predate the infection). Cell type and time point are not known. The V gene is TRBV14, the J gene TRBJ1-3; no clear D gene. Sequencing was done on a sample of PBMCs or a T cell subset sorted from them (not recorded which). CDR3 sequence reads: CASSPPGNTIYF. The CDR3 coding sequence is TGTGCCAGCAGCCCCCCCGGAAACACCATATATTTT.